This TCR beta chain came from a study of CXCR3-negative and CXCR3-positive naive CD8 T cells. Study results and caveats: Relative to CXCR3-negative naive cells, CXCR3-positive naive cells had more hydrophobic TRB CDR3s.

There are 16 residues in the CDR3. The V gene's germline CDR1 is DFQATT and CDR2 SNEGSKA (reference sequence). The method, 5' RACE with UMI labels, was used to prepare the TRB cDNA libraries. Reanalyzing the 5' RACE reads, TCRdb keeps one entry per CDR3 protein, without DNA. The sample holds about 150,000 distinct CDR3 sequences. A remark on this clonotype: The antigen is unknown.

This sequence was found in a human donor in good health. Some clones in this sample may be carry-over from other donors' samples. The chain joins TRBV20-1 to TRBJ2-2; TCRdb picks TRBD1, but there is no DNA to check that call. Sequencing used naive CXCR3+ CD8+ T cells from blood. Sample subset: CD45RO-CCR7+CD27+CD95- naive CD8+ T cells expressing CXCR3 (TNR3+). CDR3 residues: CSASRQGPTNTGELFF.